Listed below are T cell receptor beta chains from one sample, sequenced in a study of identical twins. TCRdb reprocessed the 5' RACE reads with MiXCR, giving one entry per CDR3 protein. Among fewer than 500,000 distinct CDR3 sequences listed, roughly 26% were seen once. This sample also belongs to another study, concerning T cells expressing NK-cell markers.

What was sequenced was CD4+ T cells sorted from blood. The source of these receptors is a woman in her late teens or twenties in good health. Each CDR3 is given with its conserved first and last residue. Fields, in order: D gene, J gene, clone size, V gene, CDR3 length, CDR3 protein, CDR3 DNA. The D gene is left open where the match is weak. Size values are once, few and many counts, or a class for expanded clones, and some rows have none.

d_gene: TRBD2; j_gene: TRBJ2-1; abundance: few; v_gene: TRBV20-1; len: 14; CDR3aa: CSATRSGSDNEQFF; CDR3nt: TGCAGTGCAACCAGGAGCGGGAGTGACAATGAGCAGTTCTTC
d_gene: .; j_gene: TRBJ1-6; abundance: .; v_gene: TRBV7-9; len: 13; CDR3aa: CASSFTSGSPLHF; CDR3nt: TGTGCCAGCAGCTTCACCTCGGGTTCACCCCTCCACTTT
d_gene: TRBD2; j_gene: TRBJ2-2; abundance: many; v_gene: TRBV4-3; len: 15; CDR3aa: CASSHAGVNTGELFF; CDR3nt: TGCGCCAGCAGCCACGCGGGGGTTAACACCGGGGAGCTGTTTTTT
d_gene: TRBD2; j_gene: TRBJ2-2; abundance: .; v_gene: TRBV10-3; len: 17; CDR3aa: CAISRTSGQLSTGELFF; CDR3nt: TGTGCCATCAGTAGGACTAGCGGACAGTTGAGCACCGGGGAGCTGTTTTTT
d_gene: .; j_gene: TRBJ1-1; abundance: .; v_gene: TRBV12-3/TRBV12-4; len: 14; CDR3aa: CASTTPFMNTEAFF; CDR3nt: TGTGCCAGCACCACCCCGTTTATGAACACTGAAGCTTTCTTT
d_gene: TRBD2; j_gene: TRBJ2-3; abundance: many; v_gene: TRBV20-1; len: 14; CDR3aa: CSASYAGGTDTQYF; CDR3nt: TGCAGTGCTAGTTACGCGGGAGGTACAGATACGCAGTATTTT
d_gene: .; j_gene: TRBJ2-3; abundance: few; v_gene: TRBV7-2; len: 12; CDR3aa: CASSLGLSTQYF; CDR3nt: TGTGCCAGCAGCTTAGGTCTAAGTACGCAGTATTTT
d_gene: TRBD1; j_gene: TRBJ1-5; abundance: few; v_gene: TRBV6-2/TRBV6-3; len: 18; CDR3aa: CASSYSAWTGVFNQPQHF; CDR3nt: TGTGCCAGCAGTTACTCCGCCTGGACAGGGGTCTTTAATCAGCCCCAGCATTTT
d_gene: TRBD2; j_gene: TRBJ2-5; abundance: .; v_gene: TRBV7-2; len: 14; CDR3aa: CASSFGLAGETQYF; CDR3nt: TGTGCCAGCAGCTTTGGACTAGCGGGAGAGACCCAGTACTTC
d_gene: .; j_gene: TRBJ2-1; abundance: few; v_gene: TRBV5-6; len: 15; CDR3aa: CASSRWWSLYNEQFF; CDR3nt: TGTGCCAGCAGCCGATGGTGGTCTCTCTACAATGAGCAGTTCTTC
d_gene: TRBD1; j_gene: TRBJ1-1; abundance: few; v_gene: TRBV20-1; len: 15; CDR3aa: CSAKGGAFMNTEAFF; CDR3nt: TGCAGTGCTAAAGGGGGCGCCTTCATGAACACTGAAGCTTTCTTT
d_gene: .; j_gene: TRBJ2-3; abundance: .; v_gene: TRBV12-3/TRBV12-4; len: 10; CDR3aa: CATGSDTQYF; CDR3nt: TGTGCTACGGGATCAGATACGCAGTATTTT
d_gene: .; j_gene: TRBJ1-2; abundance: .; v_gene: TRBV20-1; len: 13; CDR3aa: CSARDTANYGYTF; CDR3nt: TGCAGTGCTAGAGATACGGCCAACTATGGCTACACCTTC
d_gene: .; j_gene: TRBJ1-1; abundance: .; v_gene: TRBV10-3; len: 16; CDR3aa: CAISYVRQSMNTEAFF; CDR3nt: TGTGCCATCAGTTATGTCCGACAGAGTATGAACACTGAAGCTTTCTTT
d_gene: .; j_gene: TRBJ2-1; abundance: .; v_gene: TRBV7-8; len: 15; CDR3aa: CASSFLGGSYNEQFF; CDR3nt: TGTGCCAGCAGCTTTCTGGGTGGGTCCTACAATGAGCAGTTCTTC
d_gene: TRBD2; j_gene: TRBJ2-2; abundance: few; v_gene: TRBV20-1; len: 14; CDR3aa: CSASSGPNTGELFF; CDR3nt: TGCAGTGCGTCTAGCGGGCCGAACACCGGGGAGCTGTTTTTT
d_gene: TRBD2; j_gene: TRBJ2-1; abundance: .; v_gene: TRBV10-3; len: 14; CDR3aa: CAITGTSGNNEQFF; CDR3nt: TGTGCCATCACCGGGACTAGCGGGAACAATGAGCAGTTCTTC
d_gene: .; j_gene: TRBJ2-7; abundance: .; v_gene: TRBV7-2; len: 16; CDR3aa: CASSLAGAGGSYEQYF; CDR3nt: TGTGCCAGCAGCTTAGCCGGGGCGGGCGGTTCCTACGAGCAGTACTTC
d_gene: TRBD2; j_gene: TRBJ2-5; abundance: .; v_gene: TRBV2; len: 15; CDR3aa: CASSAGLAGFETQYF; CDR3nt: TGTGCCAGCAGCGCGGGACTAGCGGGCTTTGAGACCCAGTACTTC
d_gene: TRBD2; j_gene: TRBJ2-5; abundance: .; v_gene: TRBV5-1; len: 16; CDR3aa: CASGGLAGTRGETQYF; CDR3nt: TGCGCCAGCGGGGGACTAGCGGGAACGAGGGGAGAGACCCAGTACTTC
d_gene: TRBD2; j_gene: TRBJ2-1; abundance: few; v_gene: TRBV3-1; len: 12; CDR3aa: CASGSAGGEQFF; CDR3nt: TGTGCCAGCGGCTCCGCGGGGGGCGAGCAGTTCTTC
d_gene: .; j_gene: TRBJ1-5; abundance: once; v_gene: TRBV12-3/TRBV12-4; len: 13; CDR3aa: CASSLADYQPQHF; CDR3nt: TGTGCCAGCAGTTTGGCCGATTATCAGCCCCAGCATTTT
d_gene: TRBD2; j_gene: TRBJ2-7; abundance: .; v_gene: TRBV29-1; len: 14; CDR3aa: CSARRTSGSYEQYF; CDR3nt: TGCAGCGCCCGAAGGACTAGCGGGAGTTACGAGCAGTACTTC
d_gene: .; j_gene: TRBJ2-7; abundance: few; v_gene: TRBV19; len: 14; CDR3aa: CASRPRGINYEQYF; CDR3nt: TGTGCCAGTAGGCCGAGGGGGATCAACTACGAGCAGTACTTC
d_gene: .; j_gene: TRBJ1-4; abundance: .; v_gene: TRBV9; len: 13; CDR3aa: CASSVGRNEKLFF; CDR3nt: TGTGCCAGCAGCGTAGGAAGGAATGAAAAACTGTTTTTT
d_gene: .; j_gene: TRBJ2-2; abundance: .; v_gene: TRBV4-3; len: 17; CDR3aa: CASSQEAGTFNTGELFF; CDR3nt: TGCGCCAGCAGCCAAGAGGCCGGGACTTTTAACACCGGGGAGCTGTTTTTT
d_gene: .; j_gene: TRBJ1-2; abundance: few; v_gene: TRBV12-3/TRBV12-4; len: 13; CDR3aa: CASREQGIGGYTF; CDR3nt: TGTGCCAGCAGGGAACAGGGAATAGGTGGCTACACCTTC
d_gene: .; j_gene: TRBJ2-3; abundance: .; v_gene: TRBV29-1; len: 12; CDR3aa: CSYRGGPDTQYF; CDR3nt: TGCAGCTACAGGGGAGGGCCAGATACGCAGTATTTT
d_gene: TRBD2; j_gene: TRBJ2-3; abundance: .; v_gene: TRBV9; len: 16; CDR3aa: CASSVRAGGSTDTQYF; CDR3nt: TGTGCCAGCAGCGTCAGAGCGGGGGGAAGCACAGATACGCAGTATTTT
d_gene: TRBD2; j_gene: TRBJ2-1; abundance: few; v_gene: TRBV7-9; len: 14; CDR3aa: CASVLAGDYNEQFF; CDR3nt: TGTGCCAGCGTACTAGCGGGGGATTACAATGAGCAGTTCTTC
d_gene: .; j_gene: TRBJ1-3; abundance: .; v_gene: TRBV12-3/TRBV12-4; len: 12; CDR3aa: CASSGPGNTIYF; CDR3nt: TGTGCCAGCAGTGGCCCGGGAAACACCATATATTTT
d_gene: TRBD1; j_gene: TRBJ1-2; abundance: .; v_gene: TRBV4-3; len: 14; CDR3aa: CASSPQDRADGYTF; CDR3nt: TGCGCCAGCAGCCCTCAAGACAGGGCGGACGGCTACACCTTC
d_gene: .; j_gene: TRBJ2-2; abundance: .; v_gene: TRBV7-2; len: 12; CDR3aa: CASSLDSGELFF; CDR3nt: TGTGCCAGCAGCTTAGACAGCGGGGAGCTGTTTTTT
d_gene: .; j_gene: TRBJ2-1; abundance: .; v_gene: TRBV5-6; len: 16; CDR3aa: CASRYGGLSSYNEQFF; CDR3nt: TGTGCCAGCAGGTACGGGGGCCTAAGCTCCTACAATGAGCAGTTCTTC
d_gene: .; j_gene: TRBJ1-5; abundance: many; v_gene: TRBV5-5; len: 15; CDR3aa: CASSLGAGPGQPQHF; CDR3nt: TGTGCCAGCAGCTTGGGGGCAGGTCCGGGCCAGCCCCAGCATTTT
d_gene: TRBD2; j_gene: TRBJ2-3; abundance: .; v_gene: TRBV12-3/TRBV12-4; len: 14; CDR3aa: CASTTSGGPYTQYF; CDR3nt: TGTGCCAGCACTACTAGCGGGGGGCCATATACGCAGTATTTT
d_gene: TRBD1; j_gene: TRBJ2-7; abundance: few; v_gene: TRBV4-3; len: 15; CDR3aa: CASSQLGQGAYEQYF; CDR3nt: TGCGCCAGCAGCCAGCTAGGACAGGGGGCCTACGAGCAGTACTTC
d_gene: .; j_gene: TRBJ2-1; abundance: few; v_gene: TRBV29-1; len: 14; CDR3aa: CSVAHMSSYNEQFF; CDR3nt: TGCAGCGTCGCACATATGAGCTCCTACAATGAGCAGTTCTTC
d_gene: .; j_gene: TRBJ2-7; abundance: few; v_gene: TRBV11-2; len: 14; CDR3aa: CASSSRRLRGEQYF; CDR3nt: TGTGCCAGCAGCTCACGCCGGCTGAGAGGCGAGCAGTACTTC
d_gene: TRBD1; j_gene: TRBJ1-2; abundance: few; v_gene: TRBV20-1; len: 13; CDR3aa: CSARDREIGGYTF; CDR3nt: TGCAGTGCCAGGGACAGGGAGATAGGTGGCTACACCTTC
d_gene: TRBD2; j_gene: TRBJ2-3; abundance: .; v_gene: TRBV5-1; len: 16; CDR3aa: CASSYTQRGGLDTQYF; CDR3nt: TGCGCCAGCAGCTATACTCAGCGGGGGGGCTTAGATACGCAGTATTTT
d_gene: .; j_gene: TRBJ1-4; abundance: few; v_gene: TRBV20-1; len: 12; CDR3aa: CSARGQSEKLFF; CDR3nt: TGCAGTGCTAGAGGGCAGAGTGAAAAACTGTTTTTT
d_gene: TRBD2; j_gene: TRBJ2-1; abundance: many; v_gene: TRBV6-2/TRBV6-3; len: 17; CDR3aa: CASSYRTSGSIGNEQFF; CDR3nt: TGTGCCAGCAGTTACAGGACTAGCGGGAGTATAGGAAATGAGCAGTTCTTC
d_gene: .; j_gene: TRBJ2-3; abundance: .; v_gene: TRBV19; len: 14; CDR3aa: CASSISQNTDTQYF; CDR3nt: TGTGCCAGTAGTATATCTCAGAACACAGATACGCAGTATTTT
d_gene: .; j_gene: TRBJ1-2; abundance: many; v_gene: TRBV29-1; len: 14; CDR3aa: CSVAPGTANYGYTF; CDR3nt: TGCAGCGTGGCTCCCGGGACGGCCAACTATGGCTACACCTTC
d_gene: TRBD2; j_gene: TRBJ2-1; abundance: .; v_gene: TRBV12-3/TRBV12-4; len: 17; CDR3aa: CASSLGLAGGNNNEQFF; CDR3nt: TGTGCCAGCAGTCTCGGACTAGCGGGGGGCAACAACAATGAGCAGTTCTTC
d_gene: .; j_gene: TRBJ1-4; abundance: few; v_gene: TRBV20-1; len: 11; CDR3aa: CSAFFNEKLFF; CDR3nt: TGCAGTGCTTTCTTCAATGAAAAACTGTTTTTT
d_gene: .; j_gene: TRBJ2-3; abundance: .; v_gene: TRBV20-1; len: 14; CDR3aa: CSANRELRSDTQYF; CDR3nt: TGCAGTGCAAACCGGGAGTTACGGTCAGATACGCAGTATTTT
d_gene: .; j_gene: TRBJ1-3; abundance: .; v_gene: TRBV7-2; len: 15; CDR3aa: CASSPPGAVRNTIYF; CDR3nt: TGTGCCAGCAGCCCCCCAGGGGCGGTTAGAAACACCATATATTTT
d_gene: TRBD2; j_gene: TRBJ2-3; abundance: few; v_gene: TRBV29-1; len: 16; CDR3aa: CSVGPGLAGFTDTQYF; CDR3nt: TGCAGCGTCGGACCGGGACTAGCGGGATTTACAGATACGCAGTATTTT
d_gene: .; j_gene: TRBJ1-5; abundance: few; v_gene: TRBV7-9; len: 14; CDR3aa: CASSAQGPPQPQHF; CDR3nt: TGTGCCAGCAGCGCACAGGGACCGCCTCAGCCCCAGCATTTT
d_gene: .; j_gene: TRBJ2-1; abundance: .; v_gene: TRBV29-1; len: 13; CDR3aa: CSVQRPGYNEQFF; CDR3nt: TGCAGCGTTCAACGACCGGGGTACAATGAGCAGTTCTTC
d_gene: .; j_gene: TRBJ2-1; abundance: .; v_gene: TRBV20-1; len: 15; CDR3aa: CSARKGPSSYNEQFF; CDR3nt: TGCAGTGCTAGAAAGGGACCGAGCTCCTACAATGAGCAGTTCTTC
d_gene: .; j_gene: TRBJ1-4; abundance: .; v_gene: TRBV6-1; len: 15; CDR3aa: CASSPEGLSREKLFF; CDR3nt: TGTGCCAGCAGTCCAGAGGGACTTTCGCGTGAAAAACTGTTTTTT